This TCR beta chain was profiled in a study of T cells in Graves' hyperthyroidism and ophthalmopathy (dated by TCRdb to between 2018 and 2020). With regard to the full study: Peripheral blood samples were taken at the time of initial diagnosis, prior to any treatment. Once sampling was done, hyperthyroidism patients were given methimazole at a starting dose of 30 mg daily, whereas ophthalmopathy patients were given high-dose intravenous methylprednisolone. The paper describes TCR Vbeta CDR3 sequencing of around 140 peripheral blood samples, made up of under 50 ophthalmopathy patients, roughly 72 hyperthyroidism patients and about 17 progressor patients. Thyroid tissue and blood T-cell repertoires from about 6 Graves' hyperthyroidism patients were also compared in the study. Whether ophthalmopathy could be predicted prospectively was tested in an independent validation cohort made up of 18 to 20 hyperthyroidism patients plus 17 patients who later progressed to ophthalmopathy. To identify distinguishing TCR V-J signatures, a discovery cohort of about a hundred patients was used, comprising 40 to 45 with Graves' ophthalmopathy and approximately 57 with stable Graves' hyperthyroidism. The roughly 100 discovery patients were randomly divided into training and test sets at a 7:3 ratio. Overall study outcomes, separate from this receptor: In validation, the model predicted progression to ophthalmopathy a median of about 6 months before onset, with about 64% sensitivity and roughly 72% specificity. Most expanded thyroid clonotypes (frequency above 0.001) were also detected in blood, a finding suggesting that blood repertoires may reflect thyroid immune responses. Sample size was not statistically predetermined, and blinding of investigators to group allocation was not performed. Ophthalmopathy was separated from stable hyperthyroidism by a 13 V-J signature model, with approximately 86% sensitivity and about 81% specificity obtained in cross-validation and 80%/75% obtained in testing.

The TCR beta CDR3 regions were amplified from the RNA transcripts. A first-round RT-PCR of the TCR CDR3 used the HTBI primer set with the Qiagen OneStep RT-PCR kit. The libraries were constructed in a second round of multiplex PCR and then size-selected and purified. Sequencing of the libraries was done on an Illumina HiSeq2000 using paired-end 100 bp reads. As for how the authors treated the data: Raw data were processed with SOAPnuke, discarding reads with adapters, uncalled bases, mean Phred below 15, or no exact constant-primer or identifier match. High-quality paired reads were merged with COPE v1.2.5, and unique nucleotide sequences were defined as clonotypes. MiTCR v1.1 was used to align the clonotypes against IMGT TRBV, TRBD and TRBJ reference segments. Only V-J combinations with frequency above 0.0001, covering 99.2% of repertoires, were analysed. The TCS score was defined as the ratio of F50 (clonal expansion) to E x V (chaos), calculated using BLOSUM62-based TCRdist between CDR3 peptides within each V-J. Welch's t-statistics and random forest reduced just over 500 V-J features to about 12, which were used in a naive Bayes classifier (R e1071). TCRdb redid the processing of the public reads, applying fastp at Q25 and MiXCR, and retained in-frame beta chains. One record per CDR3 amino acid sequence lists the most common genes and DNA. The V and J calls, along with clone size, are taken from TCRdb and not from the paper's own processing. For this sample the table gives under 300,000 distinct CDR3 sequences, of which about an eighth were detected only once. The ten top clones hold 7% to 9% of the sample.

A patient counted as having stable Graves' hyperthyroidism if no progression to ophthalmopathy occurred over 18 months of follow-up. Hyperthyroidism patients were newly diagnosed, had a disease duration of under 2 months, and were aged 18 to 65 years. Exclusion was applied to patients with uncontrolled infections, other autoimmune diseases, pregnancy or lactation. Clinical symptoms, serum thyroxine and TRAb, thyroid ultrasound, and orbital computed tomography formed the basis for the diagnoses. PBMCs were separated from 8 to 10 ml of fresh peripheral blood using Ficoll-Paque density gradient centrifugation. Trizol reagent was used to extract total RNA, and RNA quality was then checked on an Agilent 2100 Bioanalyzer. This clonotype was detected many times. No cognate antigen has been identified for it. No qualities accompany the bases; no much larger clone lies one base away. The germline V gene yields SGHNT for CDR1 and YENEEA for CDR2. The CDR3 measures 16 amino acids from cysteine to phenylalanine. CDR3 DNA is the only sequence kept; it has 48 bases, read in frame from the first base. For this chain, trimming is 5 bases at the V end and 4 bases at the J end, and the number of junction bases without a gene match is 7.

The material sequenced was blood. Here the chain combines TRBV11-3 and TRBJ2-3; 12 bases in between match TRBD2. The TCR sequence derives from a woman between 35 and 50 years old with Graves' hyperthyroidism. The CDR3 is CASSLGLAGISDTQYF. The DNA sequence follows: TGTGCCAGCAGCCTCGGACTAGCGGGAATTTCAGATACGCAGTATTTT. Reference TRBV11-3 and TRBJ2-3 proteins supply the regions before and after the CDR3; the full variable domain is: EAGVVQSPRYKIIEKKQPVAFWCNPISGHNTLYWYLQNLGQGPELLIRYENEEAVDDSQLPKDRFSAERLKGVDSTLKIQPAELGDSAVYLCASSLGLAGISDTQYFGPGTRLTVL.